A selection of T cell receptor beta chains follows, all from one sample in a study of beta chain features in type 1 diabetes. Libraries were prepared by immunoSEQ multiplex PCR; TCRdb keeps only in-frame clonotypes and omits some of them. The table includes 350,000 or so clones, about 19% detected once. The sample was naive CD4+ T cells from blood. All receptors come from a woman under 30 in good health. Both conserved end residues are part of each CDR3. Each record gives: J gene, V gene, CDR3 protein.

TRBJ2-1,TRBV7-2,CASRPAGMTGGIGNEQFF
.,TRBV29-1,CSVGGIHEQYF
TRBJ2-5,TRBV30,CAWSVLAGGVGETQYF
TRBJ1-6,TRBV5-1,CASSSTGSSYNSPLHF
TRBJ1-2,TRBV20-1,CSADQGGYTF
TRBJ2-3,TRBV10-3,CAITESWGTSGGTTDTQYF
TRBJ1-1,TRBV7-9,CASSLVGAAAEAFF
TRBJ2-1,TRBV18,CASSFATSGYNEQFF
TRBJ1-5,TRBV30,CAWSLGGNLGEPQHF
TRBJ2-3,TRBV4-1,CASSQDGLAADTQYF
TRBJ2-4,TRBV9,CASSGDFGAGENIQYF
TRBJ2-1,TRBV28,CASSLRRLAGGRNEQFF
TRBJ1-1,TRBV11-2,CASSTEAGTEAFF
TRBJ1-2,TRBV7-2,CASSLQGRSGYTF